Included here is one T cell receptor beta chain sequence, with context. Antigen: not known. The data were taken from a study of shared clonotypes between healthy human individuals. Study-level background: For every donor, three CD4 naive, three CD4 memory, two CD8 naive and one CD8 memory plates were used. Study-wide points: Naive CD4 clonotypes overlapped across several donors at around 4.8%.

Naive-designated CD8 cells lacked CD45RO, were positively enriched for CCR7, and omitted terminally differentiated effector memory CD45RA+ cells. Some clones are missing from TCRdb's copy, which holds only in-frame ones; the method was immunoSEQ multiplex PCR. The table has fewer than 850,000 clones, about 96% seen once. Germline loops: CDR1 WSHSY, CDR2 SAAADI. Trimming removed 0 bases at V and 5 bases at J, with 15 bases between. There are 16 residues in the CDR3. The V call is TRBV10-2, the J call TRBJ2-3; no firm D call. The sequenced sample consisted of naive CD8+ T cells sorted from blood. The sequence was collected from a man aged 25-45 years in good health. The DNA of the CDR3 is TGCGCCAGCAGTGAGTCCCCGGGTAGGTCAGGAGATACGCAGTATTTT. Translation: CASSESPGRSGDTQYF.